The T cell receptor beta chain under discussion was sequenced for a study of radiotherapy plus CTLA-4 blockade in lung cancer. Here immunoSEQ multiplex PCR was the method, and the copy in TCRdb shows in-frame clones only, minus some. The sample lists around 65,000 clones; roughly 80% were seen once. The V segment lost 5 bases and the J segment 6 bases; nucleotides outside the gene matches: 12. In germline, CDR1 is LNHDA, CDR2 SQIVND (reference sequence). The CDR3 consists of 16 residues. In regard to this clone: The target antigen is unknown.

The study's findings and limits: Some TCR clones had been derived from tumors. These clones expanded in peripheral blood after radiotherapy plus ipilimumab. It was early blood T cell clone dynamics, with interferon-beta, that reportedly best predicted response.

The material sequenced was peripheral blood, taken from a patient treated with radiotherapy plus ipilimumab. The chain links TRBV19 to TRBJ2-2; 7 nucleotides line up with TRBD1. This sequence was found in a human donor with non-small cell lung cancer who had a complete response to radiotherapy plus ipilimumab. CDR3 sequence reads: CASSGLRGFISGELFF. DNA for the CDR3: TGTGCCAGTAGTGGACTCAGGGGGTTCATCTCCGGGGAGCTGTTTTTT. Full variable domain (missing parts from reference TRBV19 and TRBJ2-2): DGGITQSPKYLFRKEGQNVTLSCEQNLNHDAMYWYRQDPGQGLRLIYYSQIVNDFQKGDIAEGYSVSREKKESFPLTVTSAQKNPTAFYLCASSGLRGFISGELFFGEGSRLTVL.